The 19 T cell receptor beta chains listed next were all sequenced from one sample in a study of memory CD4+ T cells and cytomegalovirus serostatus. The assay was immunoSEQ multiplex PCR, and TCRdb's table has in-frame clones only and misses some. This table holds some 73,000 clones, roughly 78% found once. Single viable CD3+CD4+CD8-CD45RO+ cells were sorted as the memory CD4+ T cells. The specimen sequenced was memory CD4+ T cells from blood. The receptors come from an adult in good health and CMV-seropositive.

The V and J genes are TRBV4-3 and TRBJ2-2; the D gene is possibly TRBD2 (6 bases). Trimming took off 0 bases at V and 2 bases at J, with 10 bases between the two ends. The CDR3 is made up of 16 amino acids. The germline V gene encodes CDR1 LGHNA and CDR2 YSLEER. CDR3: CASSQELADNTGELFF. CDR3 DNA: TGCGCCAGCAGCCAAGAACTAGCCGACAACACCGGGGAGCTGTTTTTT.

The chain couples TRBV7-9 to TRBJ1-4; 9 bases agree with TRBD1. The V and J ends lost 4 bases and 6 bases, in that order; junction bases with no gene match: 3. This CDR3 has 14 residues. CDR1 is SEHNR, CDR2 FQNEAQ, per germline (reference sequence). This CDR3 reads CASSSWDRDEKLFF. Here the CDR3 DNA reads TGTGCCAGCAGCTCCTGGGACAGGGATGAAAAACTGTTTTTT.

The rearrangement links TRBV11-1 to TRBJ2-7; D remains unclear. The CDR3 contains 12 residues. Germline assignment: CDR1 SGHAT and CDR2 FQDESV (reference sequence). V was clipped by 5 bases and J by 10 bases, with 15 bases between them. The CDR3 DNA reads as TGTGCCAGCAGCCAACATCGGCGGTCTCAGTACTTC. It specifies CASSQHRRSQYF. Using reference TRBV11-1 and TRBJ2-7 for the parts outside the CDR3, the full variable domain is EAEVAQSPRYKITEKSQAVAFWCDPISGHATLYWYRQILGQGPELLVQFQDESVVDDSQLPKDRFSAERLKGVDSTLKIQPAELGDSAMYLCASSQHRRSQYFGPGTRLTVT.

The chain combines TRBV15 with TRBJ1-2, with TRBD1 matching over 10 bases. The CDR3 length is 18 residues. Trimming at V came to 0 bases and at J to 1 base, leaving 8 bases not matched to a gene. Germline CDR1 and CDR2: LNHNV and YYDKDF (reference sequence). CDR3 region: CATSRDQPGQGGNYGYTF. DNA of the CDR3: TGTGCCACCAGCAGAGATCAGCCCGGACAGGGGGGTAACTATGGCTACACCTTC.

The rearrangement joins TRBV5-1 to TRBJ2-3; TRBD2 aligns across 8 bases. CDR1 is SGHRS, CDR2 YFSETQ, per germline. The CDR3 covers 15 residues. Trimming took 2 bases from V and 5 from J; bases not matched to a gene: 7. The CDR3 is CASSFGRAEGDTQYF. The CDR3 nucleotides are TGCGCCAGCAGCTTCGGGAGGGCCGAAGGAGATACGCAGTATTTT.

CDR3 sequence (DNA): TGTGCCAGCAGCTGGGGGGTAGGGCAGGGATCACCCCTCCACTTT. Its translation: CASSWGVGQGSPLHF. This rearrangement joins TRBV5-6 to TRBJ1-6; TRBD1 is a possible D gene (5 bases). The germline CDR1 and CDR2 sequences are SGHDT and YYEEEE. The CDR3 contains 15 residues. V lost 3 bases to trimming and J lost 10 bases, with 17 bases between them.

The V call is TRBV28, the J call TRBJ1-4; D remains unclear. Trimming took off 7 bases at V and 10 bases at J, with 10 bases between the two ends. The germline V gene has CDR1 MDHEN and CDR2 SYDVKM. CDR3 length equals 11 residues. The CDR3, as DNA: TGTGCCAGCAAGGTCGACGGAAAACTGTTTTTT. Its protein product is CASKVDGKLFF.

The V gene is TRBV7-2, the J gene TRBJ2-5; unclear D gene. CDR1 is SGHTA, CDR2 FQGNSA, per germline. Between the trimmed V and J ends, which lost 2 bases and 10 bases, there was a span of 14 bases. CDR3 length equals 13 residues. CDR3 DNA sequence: TGTGCCAGCAGCTTAACCGAACGCCACAACCAGTACTTC. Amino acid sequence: CASSLTERHNQYF.

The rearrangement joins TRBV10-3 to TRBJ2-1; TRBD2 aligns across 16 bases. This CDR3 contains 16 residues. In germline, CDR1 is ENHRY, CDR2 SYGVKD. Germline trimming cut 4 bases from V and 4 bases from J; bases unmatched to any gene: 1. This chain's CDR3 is CAISGGLAGGYNEQFF. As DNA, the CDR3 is TGTGCCATCAGTGGGGGACTAGCGGGAGGGTACAATGAGCAGTTCTTC.

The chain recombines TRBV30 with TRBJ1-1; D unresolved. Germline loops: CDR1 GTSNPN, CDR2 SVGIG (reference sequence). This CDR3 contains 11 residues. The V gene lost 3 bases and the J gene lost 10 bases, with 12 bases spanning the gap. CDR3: CAWSRGWRAFF. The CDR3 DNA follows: TGTGCCTGGAGCCGCGGTTGGAGAGCTTTCTTT.

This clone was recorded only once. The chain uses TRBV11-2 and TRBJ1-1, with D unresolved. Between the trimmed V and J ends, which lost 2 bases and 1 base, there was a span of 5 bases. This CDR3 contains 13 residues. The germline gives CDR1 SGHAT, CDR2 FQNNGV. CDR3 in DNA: TGTGCCAGCAGCTTATCAGAGAACACTGAAGCTTTCTTT. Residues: CASSLSENTEAFF.

CDR3 sequence: CASSPKKRRATDTQYF. The CDR3 bases are TGTGCCAGCAGTCCGAAAAAGCGCCGAGCCACAGATACGCAGTATTTT. The chain carries TRBV5-6 and TRBJ2-3; D not certain. This CDR3 is 16 amino acids long. V was trimmed by 5 bases and J by 2 bases, leaving 18 bases between them. Looked up from germline, CDR1 is SGHDT and CDR2 is YYEEEE.

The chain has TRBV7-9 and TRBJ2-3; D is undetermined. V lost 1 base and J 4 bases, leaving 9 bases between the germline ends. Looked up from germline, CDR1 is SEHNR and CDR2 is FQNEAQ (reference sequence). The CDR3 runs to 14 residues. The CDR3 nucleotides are TGTGCCAGCAGCTTAGAAAATAGCCCAGATACGCAGTATTTT. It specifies CASSLENSPDTQYF.

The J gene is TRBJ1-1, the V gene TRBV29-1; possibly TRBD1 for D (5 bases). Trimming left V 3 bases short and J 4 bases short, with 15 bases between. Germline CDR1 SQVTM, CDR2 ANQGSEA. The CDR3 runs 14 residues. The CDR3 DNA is TGCAGCGTTGAGAGGGGTATGGGGGGCACTGAAGCTTTCTTT. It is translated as CSVERGMGGTEAFF.

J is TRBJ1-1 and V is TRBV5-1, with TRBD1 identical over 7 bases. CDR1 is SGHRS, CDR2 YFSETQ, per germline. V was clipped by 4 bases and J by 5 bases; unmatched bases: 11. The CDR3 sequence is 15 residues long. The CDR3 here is CASSSLTGSETEAFF. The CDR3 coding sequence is TGCGCCAGCAGCAGTCTGACAGGGAGTGAGACTGAAGCTTTCTTT. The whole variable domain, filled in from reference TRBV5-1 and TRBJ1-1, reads KAGVTQTPRYLIKTRGQQVTLSCSPISGHRSVSWYQQTPGQGLQFLFEYFSETQRNKGNFPGRFSGRQFSNSRSEMNVSTLELGDSALYLCASSSLTGSETEAFFGQGTRLTVV.

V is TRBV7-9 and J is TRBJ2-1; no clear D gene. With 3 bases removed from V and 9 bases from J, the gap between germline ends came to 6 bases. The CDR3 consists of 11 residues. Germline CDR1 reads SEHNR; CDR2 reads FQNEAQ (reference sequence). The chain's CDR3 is CASSFVGEQFF. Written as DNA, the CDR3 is TGTGCCAGCAGCTTCGTGGGTGAGCAGTTCTTC.

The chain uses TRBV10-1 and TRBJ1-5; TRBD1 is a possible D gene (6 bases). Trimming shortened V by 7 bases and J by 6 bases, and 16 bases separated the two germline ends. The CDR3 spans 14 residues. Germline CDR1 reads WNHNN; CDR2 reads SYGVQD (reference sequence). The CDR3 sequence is CASTTGMRVQPQHF. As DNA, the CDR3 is TGCGCCAGCACTACAGGGATGAGGGTTCAGCCCCAGCATTTT.

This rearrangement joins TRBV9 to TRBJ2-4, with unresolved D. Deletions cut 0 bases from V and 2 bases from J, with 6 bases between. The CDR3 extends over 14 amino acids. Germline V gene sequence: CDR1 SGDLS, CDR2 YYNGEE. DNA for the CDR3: TGTGCCAGCAGCGTAGGACTGACCAAAAACATTCAGTACTTC. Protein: CASSVGLTKNIQYF.

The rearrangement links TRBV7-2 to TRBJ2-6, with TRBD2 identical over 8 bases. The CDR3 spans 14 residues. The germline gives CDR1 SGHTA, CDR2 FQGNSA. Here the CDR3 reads CGGFSGNGANVLTF. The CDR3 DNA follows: TGTGGGGGTTTTAGCGGGAATGGGGCCAACGTCCTGACTTTC.